The 8 T cell receptor beta chains listed next were all sequenced from one sample in a study of cytomegalovirus exposure and HLA in healthy donors. The PCR had 60 Vbeta and 13 Jbeta primers. Generated by immunoSEQ multiplex PCR, the TCRdb table keeps only in-frame clones and is missing some. Of about 180,000 clones listed, roughly three quarters are singletons. Sequencing was done on a sample of PBMCs. These receptor sequences come from a woman aged 25 to 45 in good health and CMV-seropositive.

V usage is TRBV6-5 and J usage is TRBJ1-3; 7 bases are a match to TRBD1. The CDR3 runs to 14 residues. J was trimmed by 4 bases and V by 5 bases; bases with no gene match: 5. Germline V gene sequence: CDR1 MNHEY, CDR2 SVGAGI. The CDR3 loop is CASSPQGRGNTIYF. The CDR3 DNA reads TGTGCCAGCAGTCCACAGGGGCGAGGAAACACCATATATTTT.

The CDR3 DNA reads as TGTGCCAGCAGCTTAACCGGACTCGCTGACTATGGCTACACCTTC. It is translated as CASSLTGLADYGYTF. The rearrangement joins TRBV5-8 to TRBJ1-2, with no clear D. The germline V gene has CDR1 SGHTS and CDR2 YDEGEE. This CDR3 is 15 amino acids long. The V and J ends lost 2 bases and 3 bases respectively, with 14 bases between them.

V is TRBV19 and J is TRBJ1-2; 7 bases are shared with TRBD1. The germline V gene has CDR1 LNHDA and CDR2 SQIVND (reference sequence). J lost 4 bases, V lost 2 bases, and 7 bases had no gene match. The CDR3 has 15 amino acids. This chain's CDR3 is CASSIRDSLLYGYTF. The CDR3 DNA reads as TGTGCCAGTAGTATACGGGACAGCTTGCTCTATGGCTACACCTTC.

The chain joins TRBV7-2 to TRBJ1-3; D may be TRBD1 (6 bases). The V gene's germline CDR1 is SGHTA and CDR2 FQGNSA. CDR3 length: 15 amino acids. The V and J ends lost 1 base and 4 bases respectively, with 11 bases between them. CDR3 amino acids: CASSLGAGTGNTIYF. CDR3 in DNA: TGTGCCAGCAGCTTAGGGGCAGGGACAGGAAACACCATATATTTT.

The J gene is TRBJ1-5, the V gene TRBV7-6; maybe TRBD1 (5 bases). This CDR3 has 14 amino acids. Deletions cut 0 bases from V and 7 bases from J, with 10 bases between. CDR1 is SGHVS, CDR2 FNYEAQ, per germline. The chain's CDR3 is CASSLAQGEQPQHF. The CDR3 nucleotides are TGTGCCAGCAGCTTAGCCCAGGGTGAGCAGCCCCAGCATTTT.

This chain connects TRBV7-9 to TRBJ2-7; D not certain. CDR3 length equals 15 residues. With 0 bases removed from V and 2 bases from J, the gap between germline ends came to 11 bases. From germline, CDR1 is SEHNR and CDR2 FQNEAQ (reference sequence). CDR3 DNA: TGTGCCAGCAGCTTAGCGATACAGAGTACCTACGAGCAGTACTTC. Amino acid sequence: CASSLAIQSTYEQYF.

V usage is TRBV6-6 and J usage is TRBJ2-1; 10 bases agree with TRBD2. The CDR3 is 16 residues long. V dropped 2 bases and J dropped 6; count of bases not matched to a gene: 7. CDR1 and CDR2 from the germline V gene are MNHNY and SVGAGI (reference sequence). CDR3: CASSYVAGTSVNEQFF. CDR3 nucleotide sequence: TGTGCCAGCAGTTACGTCGCCGGGACTAGCGTCAATGAGCAGTTCTTC.

V gene TRBV11-3 combines with J gene TRBJ2-7; TRBD1 matches 8 bases. V shed 2 bases and J 2 bases; nucleotides not matched to a gene: 5. Germline V gene data show CDR1 as SGHNT and CDR2 as YENEEA. This CDR3 spans 15 amino acids. The CDR3 DNA sequence: TGTGCCAGCAGCTTACGGTCAGGGGGCCCCTACGAGCAGTACTTC. Translated, it gives CASSLRSGGPYEQYF.